One and the same sample provided the 22 T cell receptor beta chains below, sequenced in a study of blood T cell repertoires in COVID-19. The data were produced by immunoSEQ multiplex PCR, yet TCRdb's version contains in-frame clones alone and is incomplete. Of roughly 110,000 clones in the sample, about 88% were seen once. Sequences were obtained from peripheral blood. The receptors were sampled from a woman aged 70-85 years who had recovered from COVID-19.

The rearrangement links TRBV7-9 to TRBJ2-5; 11 bases align to TRBD2. J gave up 5 bases and V 5 bases, and 4 bases lay outside the gene matches. The CDR3 spans 14 residues. Germline CDR1 SEHNR, CDR2 FQNEAQ (reference sequence). The chain's CDR3 is CASSASGRLETQYF. The CDR3, as DNA: TGTGCCAGCAGCGCTAGCGGGAGGTTGGAGACCCAGTACTTC.

The chain carries TRBV12-3 or TRBV12-4 and TRBJ1-1; D gene unclear. V was clipped by 5 bases and J by 3 bases, with 10 bases between them. The CDR3 is made up of 13 amino acids. The CDR3 DNA reads as TGTGCCAGCAGTGATCTATTCTACACTGAAGCTTTCTTT. It yields the protein CASSDLFYTEAFF.

V and J are TRBV21-1 and TRBJ2-7; the table gives TRBD2 as D, unverified against the DNA. TRBV21-1 corresponds to a pseudogene. This CDR3 is 18 amino acids long. CDR3 bases: TGTGCCAGCAGCAAAGATGTGAGACTAGCGGGAGAGACCCACGAGCAGTACTTC. Amino acid sequence: CASSKDVRLAGETHEQYF.

The V call is TRBV10-3, the J call TRBJ2-3; TRBD2 matches 14 bases. The length of the CDR3 is 16 residues. The ends lost 6 bases at V and 2 bases at J; junction bases unmatched: 4. The germline V gene has CDR1 ENHRY and CDR2 SYGVKD. The CDR3 region is CAIRPGLAGVTDTQYF. For the CDR3, the DNA is TGTGCCATCAGGCCGGGACTAGCGGGAGTCACAGATACGCAGTATTTT.

The chain uses TRBV19 and TRBJ1-5, with 8 nucleotides matching TRBD1. Trimming at V came to 3 bases and at J to 1 base, leaving 5 bases not matched to a gene. The CDR3 contains 16 residues. The V gene's germline CDR1 is LNHDA and CDR2 SQIVND (reference sequence). CDR3 DNA sequence: TGTGCCAGTAGTATTGGACAGGGAAGGAGCAATCAGCCCCAGCATTTT. It is translated as CASSIGQGRSNQPQHF.

The CDR3 nucleotides read TGTGCCAGCAGCATGTACGGGACTCAGAACACCGGGGAGCTGTTTTTT. The encoded protein is CASSMYGTQNTGELFF. The rearrangement joins TRBV7-2 to TRBJ2-2; perhaps TRBD2 as D (6 bases). There are 16 residues in the CDR3. Germline assignment: CDR1 SGHTA and CDR2 FQGNSA. Trimming shortened V by 5 bases and J by 1 base, and 14 bases separated the two germline ends.

The rearrangement uses TRBV29-1 and TRBJ2-7, with TRBD1 identical over 7 bases. V lost 7 bases and J lost 5; bases outside the gene matches: 14. CDR1 is SQVTM and CDR2 is ANQGSEA in the germline V gene. The CDR3 spans 14 residues. CDR3 sequence: CSAGPPGQSNEQYF. The CDR3 nucleotides are TGCAGCGCTGGACCGCCGGGACAGAGCAACGAGCAGTACTTC.

The chain is built from TRBV15 and TRBJ2-7; 7 bases line up with TRBD1. CDR3 length: 15 residues. V lost 4 bases, J lost 6 bases, and 12 bases stayed unmatched. CDR1 LNHNV and CDR2 YYDKDF come from the germline V gene (reference sequence). The CDR3 reads CATSTLGTVGAEQYF. CDR3 coding DNA: TGTGCCACCAGCACCTTAGGGACAGTTGGAGCCGAGCAGTACTTC.

This chain connects TRBV7-2 to TRBJ1-2; 10 bases fit TRBD1. Germline trimming cut 6 bases from V and 4 bases from J; bases unmatched to any gene: 5. Germline values: CDR1 SGHTA, CDR2 FQGNSA. This CDR3 has 14 residues. The CDR3 DNA is TGTGCCAGCAGATTGGACAGGGGGGGCTATGGCTACACCTTC. Its translation: CASRLDRGGYGYTF.

The chain combines TRBV30 with TRBJ2-7; a weak D match, TRBD2 (6 bases). Germline V gives CDR1 GTSNPN, CDR2 SVGIG (reference sequence). The CDR3 extends over 14 amino acids. The CDR3 here is CAGGRGTVFYEQYF. CDR3 nucleotides: TGTGCGGGTGGGCGCGGGACCGTATTTTACGAGCAGTACTTC.

The genes are TRBV6-9 and TRBJ1-1; TRBD1 is a possible D gene (5 bases). CDR1 and CDR2 (germline): MNHGY, SVAAGI. Trimming left V 2 bases short and J 2 bases short, with 12 bases between. This CDR3 is built from 15 residues. The CDR3 here is CASSYNPDRNTEAFF. CDR3 in DNA: TGTGCCAGCAGTTATAACCCTGACAGAAACACTGAAGCTTTCTTT.

The genes are TRBV19 and TRBJ2-3; 11 nucleotides match TRBD2. The CDR3 contains 16 residues. Germline lookup yields CDR1 LNHDA and CDR2 SQIVND (reference sequence). After removal of 5 bases from V and 2 bases from J, the junction contained 6 bases not matched to a gene. The CDR3 coding sequence is TGTGCCAGTAGTGTACAACTAGCGGGGGACACAGATACGCAGTATTTT. Translated: CASSVQLAGDTDTQYF. Looking up the rest from reference TRBV19 and TRBJ2-3 gives the full variable domain: DGGITQSPKYLFRKEGQNVTLSCEQNLNHDAMYWYRQDPGQGLRLIYYSQIVNDFQKGDIAEGYSVSREKKESFPLTVTSAQKNPTAFYLCASSVQLAGDTDTQYFGPGTRLTVL.

This clone turned up a few times. This chain uses TRBV4-2 with TRBJ2-7; 7 positions match TRBD2. Trimming cost V 2 bases and J 3 bases; bases outside gene matches: 10. Germline V gene lookup returns CDR1 LGHNA and CDR2 YNFKEQ. This CDR3 comprises 16 residues. The CDR3 DNA reads TGTGCCAGCAGCCAAACACTTGGGACTACCTTCTACGAGCAGTACTTC. Encoded protein: CASSQTLGTTFYEQYF.

The chain joins TRBV5-1 to TRBJ1-4; D perhaps matches TRBD1 (5 bases). CDR1 and CDR2 (germline): SGHRS, YFSETQ. V lost 1 base to trimming and J lost 6 bases, with 10 bases between them. The CDR3 contains 14 residues. The DNA for the CDR3 is TGCGCCAGCAGCTTGCGGGGGGTGTATGAAAAACTGTTTTTT. Its translation is CASSLRGVYEKLFF.

V gene TRBV5-4 combines with J gene TRBJ2-1; maybe TRBD2 (6 bases). Germline CDR1 is SGHNT and CDR2 is YYREEE (reference sequence). V dropped 0 bases and J dropped 8 bases, with 15 bases sitting between them. The CDR3 is 15 residues long. CDR3 loop: CASSLAQRARDEQFF. CDR3 sequence (DNA): TGTGCCAGCAGCTTGGCCCAGCGGGCAAGGGATGAGCAGTTCTTC. Full variable domain (rest looked up from reference TRBV5-4 and TRBJ2-1): ETGVTQSPTHLIKTRGQQVTLRCSSQSGHNTVSWYQQALGQGPQFIFQYYREEENGRGNFPPRFSGLQFPNYSSELNVNALELDDSALYLCASSLAQRARDEQFFGPGTRLTVL.

The chain employs TRBV6-2 or TRBV6-3 and TRBJ2-5; 12 positions match TRBD2. V was clipped by 1 base and J by 4 bases; unmatched bases: 7. CDR3 length: 17 amino acids. Germline values: CDR1 MNHEY, CDR2 SVGEGT. As DNA, the CDR3 is TGTGCCAGCAGTTACTTTCAGACTAGCGGGAGACCAGAGACCCAGTACTTC. Residues: CASSYFQTSGRPETQYF.

The chain recombines TRBV5-1 with TRBJ1-1; TRBD1 matches at 9 bases. V trimming: 5 bases; J trimming: 5 bases; junction bases outside the gene matches: 7. Looked up from germline, CDR1 is SGHRS and CDR2 is YFSETQ. There are 14 residues in the CDR3. This CDR3 reads CASRPTGGRTEAFF. The CDR3 bases are TGCGCCAGCAGACCTACAGGGGGCAGAACTGAAGCTTTCTTT.

The DNA for the CDR3 is TGCAGTGCTAGAGGTACAGGGGAGGCTTTCTTT. It translates to CSARGTGEAFF. V is TRBV20-1 and J is TRBJ1-1, with 7 bases fitting TRBD1. V lost 1 base, J lost 11 bases, and 4 bases stayed unmatched. Germline CDR1 reads DFQATT; CDR2 reads SNEGSKA (reference sequence). The CDR3 runs to 11 residues.

V is TRBV4-2 and J is TRBJ1-2; 7 nucleotides line up with TRBD1. Germline trimming cut 1 base from V and 5 bases from J; bases unmatched to any gene: 10. In germline, CDR1 is LGHNA, CDR2 YNFKEQ. CDR3 length equals 16 residues. In nucleotides, the CDR3 is TGTGCCAGCAGCCAAGGCCCAGGACAGGAGAGATATGGCTACACCTTC. Its translation: CASSQGPGQERYGYTF.

The rearrangement joins TRBV18 to TRBJ1-4; D is undetermined. V was trimmed by 6 bases and J by 6 bases, leaving 11 bases between them. This CDR3 is built from 13 residues. Looked up from germline, CDR1 is KGHSH and CDR2 is LQKENI. CDR3 sequence reads: CASSRDSDEKLFF. In DNA, the CDR3 is TGTGCCAGCTCCAGAGACTCGGATGAAAAACTGTTTTTT.

The chain combines TRBV5-1 with TRBJ1-6; D is unresolved. V was cut by 1 base and J by 12 bases, with 17 bases left in between. The CDR3 has 15 residues. Germline V gene sequence: CDR1 SGHRS, CDR2 YFSETQ. CDR3 DNA: TGCGCCAGCAGCTTGATCCCCTTGGGCAGCCGACCCCTCCACTTT. This codes for CASSLIPLGSRPLHF. The entire variable domain, with the rest obtained from reference TRBV5-1 and TRBJ1-6, is as follows: KAGVTQTPRYLIKTRGQQVTLSCSPISGHRSVSWYQQTPGQGLQFLFEYFSETQRNKGNFPGRFSGRQFSNSRSEMNVSTLELGDSALYLCASSLIPLGSRPLHFGNGTRLTVT.

The rearrangement joins TRBV7-2 to TRBJ1-2; the match to TRBD1 covers 7 bases. CDR1 is SGHTA and CDR2 is FQGNSA in the germline V gene. The CDR3 runs 15 residues. The V segment lost 4 bases and the J segment 2 bases; nucleotides outside the gene matches: 7. Here the CDR3 reads CASSSSTGLNYGYTF. The DNA for the CDR3 is TGTGCCAGCAGCTCATCGACAGGGCTGAACTATGGCTACACCTTC.